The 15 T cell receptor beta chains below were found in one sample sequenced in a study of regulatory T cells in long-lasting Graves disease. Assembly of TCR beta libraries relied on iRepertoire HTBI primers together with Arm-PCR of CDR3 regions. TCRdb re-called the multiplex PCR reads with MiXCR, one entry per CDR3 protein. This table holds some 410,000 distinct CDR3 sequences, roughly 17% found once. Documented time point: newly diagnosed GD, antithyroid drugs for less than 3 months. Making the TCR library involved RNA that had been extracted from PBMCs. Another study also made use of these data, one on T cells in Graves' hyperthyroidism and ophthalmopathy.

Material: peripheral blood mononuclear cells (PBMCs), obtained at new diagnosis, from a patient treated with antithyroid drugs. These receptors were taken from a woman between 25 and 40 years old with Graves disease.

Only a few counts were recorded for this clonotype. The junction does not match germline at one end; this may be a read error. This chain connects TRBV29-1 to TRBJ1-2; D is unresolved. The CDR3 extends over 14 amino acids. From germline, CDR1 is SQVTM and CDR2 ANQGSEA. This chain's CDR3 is CGVVQEGLNYGYTF. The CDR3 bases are TGCGGCGTTGTGCAGGAAGGACTTAACTATGGCTACACCTTC.

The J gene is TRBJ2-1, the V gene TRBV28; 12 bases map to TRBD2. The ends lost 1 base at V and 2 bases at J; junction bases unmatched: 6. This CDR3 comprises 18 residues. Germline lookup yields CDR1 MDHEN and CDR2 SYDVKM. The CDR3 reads CASSLFVTSGSAYNEQFF. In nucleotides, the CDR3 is TGTGCCAGCAGTTTATTTGTGACTAGCGGGAGCGCCTACAATGAGCAGTTCTTC.

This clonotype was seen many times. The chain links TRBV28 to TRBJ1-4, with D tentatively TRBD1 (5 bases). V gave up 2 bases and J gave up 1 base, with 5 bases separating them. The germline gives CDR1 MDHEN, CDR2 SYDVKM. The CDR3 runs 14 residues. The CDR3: CASSLGGTNEKLFF. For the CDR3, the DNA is TGTGCCAGCAGTTTAGGGGGAACTAATGAAAAACTGTTTTTT.

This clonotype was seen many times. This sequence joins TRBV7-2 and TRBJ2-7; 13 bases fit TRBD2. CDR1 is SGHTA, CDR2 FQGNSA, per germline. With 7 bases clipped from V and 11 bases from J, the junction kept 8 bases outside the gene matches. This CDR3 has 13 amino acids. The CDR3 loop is CASTPPGTSGEYF. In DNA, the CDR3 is TGTGCCAGCACTCCTCCGGGGACTAGCGGGGAGTACTTC.

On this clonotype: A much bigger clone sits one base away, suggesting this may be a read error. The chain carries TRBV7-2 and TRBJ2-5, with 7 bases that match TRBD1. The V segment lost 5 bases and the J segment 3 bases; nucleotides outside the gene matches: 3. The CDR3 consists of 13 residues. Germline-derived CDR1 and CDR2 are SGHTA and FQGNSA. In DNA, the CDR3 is TGTGCCAGCAGCGGGACAGTCGAAGAGACCCAGTACTTC. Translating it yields CASSGTVEETQYF. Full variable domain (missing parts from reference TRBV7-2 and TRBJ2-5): GAGVSQSPSNKVTEKGKDVELRCDPISGHTALYWYRQSLGQGLEFLIYFQGNSAPDKSGLPSDRFSAERTGGSVSTLTIQRTQQEDSAVYLCASSGTVEETQYFGPGTRLLVL.

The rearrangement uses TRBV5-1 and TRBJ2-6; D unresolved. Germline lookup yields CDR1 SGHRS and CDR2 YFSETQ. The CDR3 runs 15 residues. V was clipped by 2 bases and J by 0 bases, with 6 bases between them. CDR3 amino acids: CASSFVYSGANVLTF. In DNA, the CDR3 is TGCGCCAGCAGCTTCGTCTACTCTGGGGCCAACGTCCTGACTTTC. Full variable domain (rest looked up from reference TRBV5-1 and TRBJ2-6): KAGVTQTPRYLIKTRGQQVTLSCSPISGHRSVSWYQQTPGQGLQFLFEYFSETQRNKGNFPGRFSGRQFSNSRSEMNVSTLELGDSALYLCASSFVYSGANVLTFGAGSRLTVL.

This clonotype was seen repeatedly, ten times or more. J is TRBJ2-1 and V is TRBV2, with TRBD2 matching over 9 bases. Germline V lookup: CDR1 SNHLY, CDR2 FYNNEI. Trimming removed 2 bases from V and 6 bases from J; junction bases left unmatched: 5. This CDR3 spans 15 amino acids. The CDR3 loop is CASSEIAGVVNEQFF. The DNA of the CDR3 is TGTGCCAGCAGTGAAATAGCGGGAGTTGTCAATGAGCAGTTCTTC.

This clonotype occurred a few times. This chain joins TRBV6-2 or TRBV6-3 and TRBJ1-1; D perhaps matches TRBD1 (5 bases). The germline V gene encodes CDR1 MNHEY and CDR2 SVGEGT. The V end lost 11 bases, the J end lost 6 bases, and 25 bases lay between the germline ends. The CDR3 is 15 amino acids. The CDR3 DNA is TGTGCCTCCCTGGGTGGGGACCCGGGTGTCGCTGAAGCTTTCTTT. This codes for CASLGGDPGVAEAFF.

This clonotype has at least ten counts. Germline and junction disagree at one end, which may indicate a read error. As DNA, the CDR3 is TGTGCCAGCAGCTTGGAAGGGAGTGAAGCTTTCTTT. This translates into CASSLEGSEAFF. The rearrangement joins TRBV5-1 to TRBJ1-1; D unresolved. This CDR3 spans 12 amino acids. CDR1 and CDR2 from the germline V gene are SGHRS and YFSETQ.

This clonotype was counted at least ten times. CDR3 DNA: TGTGCCAGCAACTCGGACAGGGTTGACACTGAAGCTTTCTTT. It translates to CASNSDRVDTEAFF. The chain combines TRBV13 with TRBJ1-1, with TRBD1 matching 8 bases. The germline V gene has CDR1 PRHDT and CDR2 FYEKMQ (reference sequence). V shed 7 bases and J 3 bases; nucleotides not matched to a gene: 7. This CDR3 is built from 14 residues.

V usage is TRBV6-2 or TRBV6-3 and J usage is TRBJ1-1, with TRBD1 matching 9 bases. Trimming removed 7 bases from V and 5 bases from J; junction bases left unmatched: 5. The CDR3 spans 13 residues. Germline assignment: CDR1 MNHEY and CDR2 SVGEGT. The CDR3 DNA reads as TGTGCCAGCAAAACGACAGGGGGAACTGAAGCTTTCTTT. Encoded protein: CASKTTGGTEAFF.

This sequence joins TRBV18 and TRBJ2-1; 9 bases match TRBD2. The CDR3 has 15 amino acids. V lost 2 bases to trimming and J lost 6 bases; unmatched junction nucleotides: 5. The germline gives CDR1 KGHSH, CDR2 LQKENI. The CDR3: CASSPWREGGNEQFF. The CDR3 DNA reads TGTGCCAGCTCACCATGGCGGGAGGGAGGCAATGAGCAGTTCTTC.

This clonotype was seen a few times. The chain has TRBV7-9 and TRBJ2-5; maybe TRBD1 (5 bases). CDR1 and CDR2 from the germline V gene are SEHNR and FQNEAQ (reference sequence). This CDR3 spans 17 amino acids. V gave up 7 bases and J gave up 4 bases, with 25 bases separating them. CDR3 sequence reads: CASNLGAELGIRETQYF. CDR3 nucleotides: TGTGCCAGCAATCTAGGGGCGGAACTGGGGATCCGAGAGACCCAGTACTTC.

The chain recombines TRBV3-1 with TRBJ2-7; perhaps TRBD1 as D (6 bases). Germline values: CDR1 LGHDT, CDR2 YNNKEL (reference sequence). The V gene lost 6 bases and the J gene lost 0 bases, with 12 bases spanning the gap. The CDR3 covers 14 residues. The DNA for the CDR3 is TGTGCCAGCAGGCACAGGGAGAGCTCCTACGAGCAGTACTTC. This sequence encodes CASRHRESSYEQYF.

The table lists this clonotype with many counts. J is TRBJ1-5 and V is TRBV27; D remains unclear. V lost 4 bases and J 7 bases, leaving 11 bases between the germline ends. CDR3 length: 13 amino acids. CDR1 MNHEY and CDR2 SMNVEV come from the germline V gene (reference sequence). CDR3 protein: CASSSEVRQPQHF. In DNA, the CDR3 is TGTGCCAGCAGTTCGGAGGTTCGGCAGCCCCAGCATTTT.